This T cell receptor (beta chain) was found in a study of blood T cell repertoires in COVID-19. At the level of the study: Spain, Italy and the United States supplied samples that represented acute and convalescent COVID-19.

This CDR3 has 18 amino acids. V was clipped by 6 bases and J by 0 bases; unmatched bases: 15. Sequencing used immunoSEQ multiplex PCR; TCRdb keeps in-frame clones, though not all of them. This table holds about 250,000 clones, approximately 91% found once. Sequenced material: peripheral blood. This clonotype was sampled from a woman aged 40 to 50 who had recovered from COVID-19. The V call is TRBV5-3, the J call TRBJ2-1; TRBD1 matches 7 bases. TRBV5-3 is classed as an ORF, of uncertain function. CDR3 nucleotides: TGTGCCAGAAAGGGGCTCACAGGGGTGGCTAGCTCCTACAATGAGCAGTTCTTC. Translated, it gives CARKGLTGVASSYNEQFF.